Shown below are 14 T cell receptor beta chains from a single sample sequenced in a study of cytomegalovirus exposure and HLA in healthy donors. 60 Vbeta and 13 Jbeta primers were used in PCR. Sequencing was performed with immunoSEQ multiplex PCR; in TCRdb, only in-frame clones are kept and a portion is missing. The sample lists tens of thousands of clones; less than 80% were seen once. Sequencing used PBMCs. The receptors were sampled from a boy between 10 and 17 years old in good health and CMV-seropositive.

V gene TRBV5-8 combines with J gene TRBJ1-1, with D perhaps TRBD1 (6 bases). CDR1 SGHTS and CDR2 YDEGEE come from the germline V gene. The CDR3 extends over 13 amino acids. The V end lost 4 bases, the J end lost 5 bases, and 12 bases lay between the germline ends. In nucleotides, the CDR3 is TGTGCCAGCAGCCCTACAGGGCGAACTGAAGCTTTCTTT. Residues: CASSPTGRTEAFF.

The chain is built from TRBV4-1 and TRBJ1-3; no clear D. The CDR3 covers 16 residues. Trimming pared 0 bases from V and 4 bases from J, leaving 13 bases between. CDR1 MGHRA and CDR2 YSYEKL come from the germline V gene. This CDR3 is CASSQEPPQSGNTIYF. The DNA of the CDR3 is TGCGCCAGCAGCCAAGAACCACCTCAGTCCGGAAACACCATATATTTT.

V and J are TRBV5-1 and TRBJ1-3; D remains unclear. The germline gives CDR1 SGHRS, CDR2 YFSETQ. The germline V and J ends were trimmed by 2 bases and 0 bases, with 12 bases remaining between them. This CDR3 spans 16 amino acids. DNA of the CDR3: TGCGCCAGCAGCTTACGCAGGCCGGACTCTGGAAACACCATATATTTT. Translated: CASSLRRPDSGNTIYF.

The chain uses TRBV6-6 and TRBJ2-7; TRBD1 agrees at 7 bases. V lost 5 bases, J lost 2 bases, and 6 bases stayed unmatched. Germline CDR1 and CDR2: MNHNY and SVGAGI (reference sequence). The CDR3 has 14 amino acids. The CDR3 region is CASSPSTGPYEQYF. For the CDR3, the DNA is TGTGCCAGCAGTCCGTCGACAGGGCCCTACGAGCAGTACTTC.

In its sample, this clone was seen a few times. The rearrangement links TRBV30 to TRBJ1-5, with D perhaps matching TRBD1 (5 bases). There are 15 residues in the CDR3. V was cut by 1 base and J by 6 bases, with 16 bases left in between. The germline gives CDR1 GTSNPN, CDR2 SVGIG (reference sequence). CDR3 in amino acids: CAWSARGGRGQPQHF. CDR3 bases: TGTGCCTGGAGTGCCCGGGGGGGAAGGGGTCAGCCCCAGCATTTT.

This clone was recorded once. The chain joins TRBV6-5 to TRBJ2-3; possibly TRBD1 for D (6 bases). CDR3 length equals 14 residues. The V gene lost 6 bases and the J gene lost 2 bases, with 12 bases spanning the gap. The germline V gene has CDR1 MNHEY and CDR2 SVGAGI. DNA for the CDR3: TGTGCCAGCAGCTCCAGACAGGTCACAGATACGCAGTATTTT. It codes for CASSSRQVTDTQYF.

This clone turned up a few times. The chain couples TRBV30 to TRBJ1-3; D unclear. Germline CDR1 and CDR2: GTSNPN and SVGIG (reference sequence). The CDR3 totals 19 residues. The ends were cut back, 0 bases at V and 3 bases at J, with 24 bases in the middle. In nucleotides, the CDR3 is TGTGCCTGGAGTGTATACCAGGCCTCAAGAACGTTTGTTGGAAACACCATATATTTT. Translated, it gives CAWSVYQASRTFVGNTIYF.

Concerning this clone: One junction end disagrees with the germline gene, perhaps due to a read error. The CDR3 loop is CASSILLAGGTEELFF. In nucleotides, the CDR3 is TGCGCCAGCAGCATATTACTAGCGGGAGGGACCGAGGAGCTGTTTTTT. The genes are TRBV5-1 and TRBJ2-2, with 13 bases aligning to TRBD2. The germline V gene has CDR1 SGHRS and CDR2 YFSETQ. The CDR3 consists of 16 residues.

CDR3: CASSPGRETQYF. The CDR3 DNA reads as TGTGCCAGCAGCCCGGGTCGGGAGACCCAGTACTTC. The chain has TRBV13 and TRBJ2-5; no clear D. CDR1 is PRHDT, CDR2 FYEKMQ, per germline (reference sequence). CDR3 length: 12 residues. Trimming left V 5 bases short and J 5 bases short, with 9 bases between.

This clone came up a few times. The rearrangement links TRBV21-1 to TRBJ1-1. TRBV21-1 corresponds to a pseudogene. The CDR3 extends over 11 amino acids. The CDR3 nucleotides are TGTGCCGCCGACTATGGCACTGAAGCTTTCTTT. It specifies CAADYGTEAFF.

This clone showed up just a few times. Here the CDR3 reads CASSEAPTRGAGELFF. The CDR3 DNA reads as TGTGCCAGCAGTGAAGCGCCGACCAGGGGAGCCGGGGAGCTGTTTTTT. This chain links TRBV2 with TRBJ2-2; D may be TRBD1 (6 bases). Trimming removed 0 bases at V and 6 bases at J, with 14 bases between. The CDR3 runs to 16 residues. Germline V gives CDR1 SNHLY, CDR2 FYNNEI.

This clone was detected only a few times. This chain uses TRBV5-1 with TRBJ1-1; no clear D. The CDR3 has 17 residues. The V end was cut by 6 bases, the J end by 1 base, with 22 bases between. Germline lookup yields CDR1 SGHRS and CDR2 YFSETQ. The CDR3 loop reads CASTFGGVILPNTEAFF. CDR3 DNA: TGCGCCAGCACCTTTGGAGGCGTGATTCTTCCGAACACTGAAGCTTTCTTT. Combining the CDR3 with reference TRBV5-1 and TRBJ1-1 gives the whole variable domain KAGVTQTPRYLIKTRGQQVTLSCSPISGHRSVSWYQQTPGQGLQFLFEYFSETQRNKGNFPGRFSGRQFSNSRSEMNVSTLELGDSALYLCASTFGGVILPNTEAFFGQGTRLTVV.

This chain connects TRBV7-9 to TRBJ2-3; D gene uncertain. With 5 bases removed from V and 7 bases from J, the gap between germline ends came to 13 bases. The germline CDR1 and CDR2 sequences are SEHNR and FQNEAQ (reference sequence). The CDR3 sequence is 13 residues long. CDR3: CASSLVPVNTQYF. Here the CDR3 DNA reads TGTGCCAGCAGCCTCGTCCCGGTGAATACGCAGTATTTT.

J is TRBJ2-2 and V is TRBV5-6; unclear D gene. Trimming shortened V by 5 bases and J by 4 bases, and 9 bases separated the two germline ends. The V gene's germline CDR1 is SGHDT and CDR2 YYEEEE. The CDR3 runs 13 residues. This CDR3 reads CASRRSRTGELFF. The CDR3 coding sequence is TGTGCCAGCAGACGTAGCCGCACCGGGGAGCTGTTTTTT.